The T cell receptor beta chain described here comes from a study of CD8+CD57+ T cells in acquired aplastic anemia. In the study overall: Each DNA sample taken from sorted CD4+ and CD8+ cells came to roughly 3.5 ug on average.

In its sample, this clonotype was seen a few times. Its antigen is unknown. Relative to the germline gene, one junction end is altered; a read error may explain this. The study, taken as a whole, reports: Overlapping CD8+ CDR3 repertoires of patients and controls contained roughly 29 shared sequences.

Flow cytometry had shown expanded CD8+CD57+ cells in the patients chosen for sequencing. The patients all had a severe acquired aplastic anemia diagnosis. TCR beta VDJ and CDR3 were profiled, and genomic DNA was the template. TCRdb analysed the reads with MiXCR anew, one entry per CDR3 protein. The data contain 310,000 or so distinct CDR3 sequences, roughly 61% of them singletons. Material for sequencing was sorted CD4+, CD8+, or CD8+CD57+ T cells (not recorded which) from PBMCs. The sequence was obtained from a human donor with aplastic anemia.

CDR3 residues: CARSLPRGRSGNTIYF. CDR3 DNA sequence: TGTGCCCGCAGTCTGCCGCGAGGCCGCTCTGGAAACACCATATATTTT. The chain links TRBV28 to TRBJ1-3; D remains unclear. This CDR3 is built from 16 residues. Germline V CDR1 and CDR2: MDHEN, SYDVKM.